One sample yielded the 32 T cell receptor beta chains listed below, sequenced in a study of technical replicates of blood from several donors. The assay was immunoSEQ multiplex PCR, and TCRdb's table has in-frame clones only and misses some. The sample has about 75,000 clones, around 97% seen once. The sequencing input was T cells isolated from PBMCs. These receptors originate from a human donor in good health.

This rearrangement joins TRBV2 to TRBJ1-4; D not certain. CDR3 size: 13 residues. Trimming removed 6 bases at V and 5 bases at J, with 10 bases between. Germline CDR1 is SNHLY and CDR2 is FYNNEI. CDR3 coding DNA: TGTGCCAGCAGCCTGATGCGAAATGAAAAACTGTTTTTT. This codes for CASSLMRNEKLFF.

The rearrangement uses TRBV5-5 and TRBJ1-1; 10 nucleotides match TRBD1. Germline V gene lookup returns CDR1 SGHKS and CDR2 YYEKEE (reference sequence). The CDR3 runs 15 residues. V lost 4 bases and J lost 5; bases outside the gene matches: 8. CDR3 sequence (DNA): TGTGCCAGCAGCGGGGACAGGGGCGCGGTGACTGAAGCTTTCTTT. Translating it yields CASSGDRGAVTEAFF.

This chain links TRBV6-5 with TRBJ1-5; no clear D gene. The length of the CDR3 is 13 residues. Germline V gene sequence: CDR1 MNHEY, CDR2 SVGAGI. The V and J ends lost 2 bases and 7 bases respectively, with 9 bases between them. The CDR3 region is CASSYDLRQPQHF. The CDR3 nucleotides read TGTGCCAGCAGTTACGATTTGCGCCAGCCCCAGCATTTT.

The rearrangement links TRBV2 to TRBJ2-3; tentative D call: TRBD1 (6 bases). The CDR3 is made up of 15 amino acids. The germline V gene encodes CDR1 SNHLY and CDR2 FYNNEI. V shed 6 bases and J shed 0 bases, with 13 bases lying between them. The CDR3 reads CASSPQGTSTDTQYF. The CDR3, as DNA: TGTGCCAGCAGCCCCCAGGGGACAAGCACAGATACGCAGTATTTT.

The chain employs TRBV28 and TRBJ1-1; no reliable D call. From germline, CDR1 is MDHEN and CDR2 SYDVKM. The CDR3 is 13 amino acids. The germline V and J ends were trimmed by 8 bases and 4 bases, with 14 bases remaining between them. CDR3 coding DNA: TGTGCCAGCCGATCGGGGTCGGGCACTGAAGCTTTCTTT. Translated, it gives CASRSGSGTEAFF.

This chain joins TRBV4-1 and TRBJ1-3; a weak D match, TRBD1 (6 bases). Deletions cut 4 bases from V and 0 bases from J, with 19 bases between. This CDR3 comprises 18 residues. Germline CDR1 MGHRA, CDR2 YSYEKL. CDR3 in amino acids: CASSPILDRTSSGNTIYF. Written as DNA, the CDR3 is TGCGCCAGCAGCCCAATACTAGACAGGACGAGCTCTGGAAACACCATATATTTT.

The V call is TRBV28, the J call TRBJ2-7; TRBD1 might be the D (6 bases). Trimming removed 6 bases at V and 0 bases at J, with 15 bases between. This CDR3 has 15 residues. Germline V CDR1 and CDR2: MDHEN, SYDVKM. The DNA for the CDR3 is TGTGCCAGCAGCCTTCCCGGACAGTTCTCCTACGAGCAGTACTTC. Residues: CASSLPGQFSYEQYF.

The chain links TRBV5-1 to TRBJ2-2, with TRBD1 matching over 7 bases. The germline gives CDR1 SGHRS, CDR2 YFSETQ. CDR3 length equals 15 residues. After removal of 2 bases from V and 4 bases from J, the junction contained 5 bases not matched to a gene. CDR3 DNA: TGCGCCAGCAGCTTAGACGGGACAGCCACCGGGGAGCTGTTTTTT. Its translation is CASSLDGTATGELFF.

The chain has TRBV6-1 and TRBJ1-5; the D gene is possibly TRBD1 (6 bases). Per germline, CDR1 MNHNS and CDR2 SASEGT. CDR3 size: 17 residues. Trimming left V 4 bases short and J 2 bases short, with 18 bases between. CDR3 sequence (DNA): TGTGCCAGCAGTGTCCTGGCATCGGACAGTCGCAATCAGCCCCAGCATTTT. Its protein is CASSVLASDSRNQPQHF.

CDR3 DNA: TGTGCCAGCAGCCGCGGACAGGGACAAGAGACCCAGTACTTC. It is translated as CASSRGQGQETQYF. The V gene is TRBV7-9, the J gene TRBJ2-5; TRBD1 aligns across 8 bases. V shed 5 bases, J shed 2 bases, and the junction held 4 bases outside the gene matches. Germline V gives CDR1 SEHNR, CDR2 FQNEAQ (reference sequence). This CDR3 is 14 amino acids long.

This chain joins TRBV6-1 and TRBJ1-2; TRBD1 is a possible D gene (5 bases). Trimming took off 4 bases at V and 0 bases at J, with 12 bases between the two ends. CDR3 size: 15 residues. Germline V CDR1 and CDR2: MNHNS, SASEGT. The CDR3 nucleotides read TGTGCCAGCAGTGGACAGAGAAAAGCTAACTATGGCTACACCTTC. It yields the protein CASSGQRKANYGYTF.

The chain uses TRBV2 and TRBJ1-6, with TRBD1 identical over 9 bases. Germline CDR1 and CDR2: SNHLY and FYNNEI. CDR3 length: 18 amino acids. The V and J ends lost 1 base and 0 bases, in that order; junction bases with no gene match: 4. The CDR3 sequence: CASSEGDRAFSYNSPLHF. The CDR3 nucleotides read TGTGCCAGCAGTGAAGGGGACAGGGCTTTCTCCTATAATTCACCCCTCCACTTT.

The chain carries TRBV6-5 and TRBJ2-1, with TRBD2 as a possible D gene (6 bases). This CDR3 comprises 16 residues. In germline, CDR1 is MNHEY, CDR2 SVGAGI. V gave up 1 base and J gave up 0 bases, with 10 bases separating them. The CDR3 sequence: CASSYFGGSSYNEQFF. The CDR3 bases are TGTGCCAGCAGTTACTTTGGGGGGAGCTCCTACAATGAGCAGTTCTTC.

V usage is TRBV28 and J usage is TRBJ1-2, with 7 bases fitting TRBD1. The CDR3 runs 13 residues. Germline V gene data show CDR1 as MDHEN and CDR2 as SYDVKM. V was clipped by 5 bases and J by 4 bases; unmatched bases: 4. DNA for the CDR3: TGTGCCAGCAGTCCCTGGGACAGCTATGGCTACACCTTC. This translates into CASSPWDSYGYTF.

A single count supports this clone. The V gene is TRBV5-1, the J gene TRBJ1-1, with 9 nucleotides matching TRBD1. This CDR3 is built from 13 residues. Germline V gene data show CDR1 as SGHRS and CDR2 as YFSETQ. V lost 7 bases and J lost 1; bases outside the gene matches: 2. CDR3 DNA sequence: TGCGCCAGCGGGACAGGGCAGAACACTGAAGCTTTCTTT. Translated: CASGTGQNTEAFF.

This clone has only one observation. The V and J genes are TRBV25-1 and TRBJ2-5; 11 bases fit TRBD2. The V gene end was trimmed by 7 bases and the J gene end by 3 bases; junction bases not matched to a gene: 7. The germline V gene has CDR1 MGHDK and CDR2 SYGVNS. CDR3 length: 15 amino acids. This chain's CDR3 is CASTDGTSGKETQYF. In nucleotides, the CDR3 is TGTGCCAGCACCGACGGGACTAGCGGAAAAGAGACCCAGTACTTC.

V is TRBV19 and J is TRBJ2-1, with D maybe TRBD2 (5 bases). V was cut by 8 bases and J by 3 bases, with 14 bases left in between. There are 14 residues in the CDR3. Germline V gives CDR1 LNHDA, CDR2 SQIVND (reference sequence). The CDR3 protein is CASEPGFRYNEQFF. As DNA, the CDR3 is TGTGCCAGTGAACCGGGATTTCGCTACAATGAGCAGTTCTTC. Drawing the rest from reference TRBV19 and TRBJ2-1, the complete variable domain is DGGITQSPKYLFRKEGQNVTLSCEQNLNHDAMYWYRQDPGQGLRLIYYSQIVNDFQKGDIAEGYSVSREKKESFPLTVTSAQKNPTAFYLCASEPGFRYNEQFFGPGTRLTVL.

The DNA for the CDR3 is TGCGCCAGCAGCTTGGTACGGGGGGGCAGGAAGACCCAGTACTTC. Translating gives CASSLVRGGRKTQYF. V is TRBV5-1 and J is TRBJ2-5; 8 nucleotides line up with TRBD2. The CDR3 totals 15 residues. From germline, CDR1 is SGHRS and CDR2 YFSETQ. Trimming removed 0 bases from V and 6 bases from J; junction bases left unmatched: 7. Full variable domain (remainder filled in from reference TRBV5-1 and TRBJ2-5): KAGVTQTPRYLIKTRGQQVTLSCSPISGHRSVSWYQQTPGQGLQFLFEYFSETQRNKGNFPGRFSGRQFSNSRSEMNVSTLELGDSALYLCASSLVRGGRKTQYFGPGTRLLVL.

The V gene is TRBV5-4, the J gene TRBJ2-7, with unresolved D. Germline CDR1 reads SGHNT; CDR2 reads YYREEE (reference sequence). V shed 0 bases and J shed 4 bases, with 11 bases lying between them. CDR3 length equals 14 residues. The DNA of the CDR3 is TGTGCCAGCAGCTTGGATTTATCGTCTTACGAGCAGTACTTC. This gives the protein CASSLDLSSYEQYF.

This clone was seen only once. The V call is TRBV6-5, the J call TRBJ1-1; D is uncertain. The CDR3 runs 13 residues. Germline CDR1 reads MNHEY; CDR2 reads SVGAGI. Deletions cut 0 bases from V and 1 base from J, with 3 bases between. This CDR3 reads CASSYSSNTEAFF. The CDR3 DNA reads TGTGCCAGCAGTTACTCCTCGAACACTGAAGCTTTCTTT.

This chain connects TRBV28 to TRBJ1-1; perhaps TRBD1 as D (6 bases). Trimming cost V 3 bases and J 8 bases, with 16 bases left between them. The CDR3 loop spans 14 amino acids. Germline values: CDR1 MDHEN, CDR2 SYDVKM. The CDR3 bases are TGTGCCAGCAGTTTGGGGGCGCCTCCGGGGGAAGCTTTCTTT. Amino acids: CASSLGAPPGEAFF.

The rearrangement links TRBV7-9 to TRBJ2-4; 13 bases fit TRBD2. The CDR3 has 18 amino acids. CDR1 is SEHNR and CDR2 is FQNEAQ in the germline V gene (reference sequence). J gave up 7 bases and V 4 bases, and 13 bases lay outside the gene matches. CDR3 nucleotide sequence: TGTGCCAGCAGCTCCCTGTTACTAGCGGGAGGGGTTGCGAACATTCAGTACTTC. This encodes CASSSLLLAGGVANIQYF.

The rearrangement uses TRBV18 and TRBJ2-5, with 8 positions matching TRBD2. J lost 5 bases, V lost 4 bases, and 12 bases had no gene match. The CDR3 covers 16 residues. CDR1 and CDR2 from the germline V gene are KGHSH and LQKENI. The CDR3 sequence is CASSRSGGPSRETQYF. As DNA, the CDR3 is TGTGCCAGCTCACGGAGCGGGGGTCCCTCCCGTGAGACCCAGTACTTC.

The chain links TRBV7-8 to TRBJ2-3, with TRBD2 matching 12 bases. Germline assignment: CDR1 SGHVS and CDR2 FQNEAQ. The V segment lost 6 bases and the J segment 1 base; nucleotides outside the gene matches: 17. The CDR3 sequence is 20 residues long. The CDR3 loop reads CASSCFRTSGDLCGTDTQYF. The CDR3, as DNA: TGTGCCAGCAGTTGTTTTCGGACTAGCGGGGATTTATGCGGCACAGATACGCAGTATTTT.

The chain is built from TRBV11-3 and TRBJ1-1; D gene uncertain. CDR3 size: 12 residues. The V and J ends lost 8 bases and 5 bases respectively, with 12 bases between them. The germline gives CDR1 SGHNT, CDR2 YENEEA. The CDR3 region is CASRSPGTEAFF. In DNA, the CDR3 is TGTGCCAGCCGGTCGCCGGGGACTGAAGCTTTCTTT.

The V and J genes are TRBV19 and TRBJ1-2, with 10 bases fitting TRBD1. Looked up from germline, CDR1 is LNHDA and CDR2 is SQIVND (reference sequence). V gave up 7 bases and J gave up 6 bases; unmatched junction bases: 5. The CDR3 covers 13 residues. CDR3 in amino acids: CASNTDRGNGYTF. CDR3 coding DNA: TGTGCCAGTAATACGGACAGGGGGAATGGCTACACCTTC.

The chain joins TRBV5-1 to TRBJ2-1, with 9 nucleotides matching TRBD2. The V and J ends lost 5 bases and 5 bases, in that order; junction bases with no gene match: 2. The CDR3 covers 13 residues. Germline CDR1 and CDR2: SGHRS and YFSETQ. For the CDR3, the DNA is TGCGCCAGCAGGGCGGGGGGGAACAATGAGCAGTTCTTC. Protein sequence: CASRAGGNNEQFF.

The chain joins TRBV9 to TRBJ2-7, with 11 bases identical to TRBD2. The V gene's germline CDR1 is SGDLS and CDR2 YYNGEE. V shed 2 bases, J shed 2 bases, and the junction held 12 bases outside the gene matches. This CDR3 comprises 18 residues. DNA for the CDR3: TGTGCCAGCAGCGTGTCGACTAGCGGGACTATGCACCCCTACGAGCAGTACTTC. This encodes CASSVSTSGTMHPYEQYF.

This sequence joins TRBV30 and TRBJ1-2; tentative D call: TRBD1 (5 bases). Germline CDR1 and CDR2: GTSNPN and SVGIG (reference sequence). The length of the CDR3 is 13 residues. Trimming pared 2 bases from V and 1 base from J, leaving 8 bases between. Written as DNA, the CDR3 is TGTGCCTGGAGTCGACAGATTAACTATGGCTACACCTTC. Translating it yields CAWSRQINYGYTF.

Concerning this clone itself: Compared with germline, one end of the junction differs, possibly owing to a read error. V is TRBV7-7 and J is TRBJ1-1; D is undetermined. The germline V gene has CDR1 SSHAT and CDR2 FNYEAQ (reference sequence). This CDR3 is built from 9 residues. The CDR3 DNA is TGTGCTAGCAGCTTCCTAGCTTTCTTT. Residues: CASSFLAFF.

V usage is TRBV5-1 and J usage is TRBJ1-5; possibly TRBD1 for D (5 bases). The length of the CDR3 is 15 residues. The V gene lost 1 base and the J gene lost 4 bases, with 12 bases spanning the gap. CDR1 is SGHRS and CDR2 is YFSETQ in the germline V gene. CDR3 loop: CASSLLGVVNQPQHF. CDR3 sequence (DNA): TGCGCCAGCAGCTTGTTAGGGGTTGTGAATCAGCCCCAGCATTTT.

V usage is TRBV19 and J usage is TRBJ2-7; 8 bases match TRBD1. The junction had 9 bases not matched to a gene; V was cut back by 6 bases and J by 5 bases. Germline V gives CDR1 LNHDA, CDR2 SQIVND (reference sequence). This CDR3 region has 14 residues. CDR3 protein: CASSLGQGSNEQYF. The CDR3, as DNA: TGTGCCAGTAGCCTCGGACAGGGCTCAAACGAGCAGTACTTC.